This T cell receptor beta chain was identified during a study of cytomegalovirus exposure and HLA in healthy donors (TCRdb year 2017). For context, the study as a whole: An earlier analysis of several hundred of the donors reported 250 to 350 Gb of sequence data and 117 million unique TCR beta sequences obtained from around 180 million T cells. The T cell repertoires of some 670 subjects were profiled by immunosequencing and related to cytomegalovirus serostatus. To predict cytomegalovirus infection status, the study brought together high-throughput TCR immunosequencing, statistical association of individual TCRs with disease status, and machine learning. Of the approximately 370 genotyped donors, 80% to 90% were placed in the genetic ancestry cluster associated with self-reported Caucasian donors. Among roughly 400 genotyped donors of the cohort, an average of roughly 230,000 unique TCR beta nucleotide sequences was sequenced per donor, of which roughly 17% were non-productive. Besides the first cohort of roughly 700 subjects, a separate validation cohort made up of 120 different subjects was used. The later analysis used no new phenotypic data to find candidate immune exposures, relying instead on TCR beta sequences and their occurrence across donors. Alongside the repertoire data, information on donor age, sex, ethnicity and CMV serostatus was compiled. Four or five DR-DQ haplotypes were handled as single units for association and clustering, since linkage in the cohort was strong. In an earlier analysis of roughly 580 of the donors, high-throughput TCR beta sequencing was used to judge whether each TCR beta V gene segment behaved as functional or pseudogenic. In a later analysis, previously published TCR beta repertoires from several hundred donors were re-analyzed and high-resolution HLA genotyping was added so that TCR occurrence patterns could be studied. In a later genetic analysis, genome-wide SNP genotypes for about three fifths of the roughly 670 donors were used, and that subset was treated as a discovery cohort. Around 320 gigabases of sequencing data and 70 million to 85 million unique TCR sequences were included in an early release covering around 600 HLA-typed donors. All discovery cohort repertoires had been generated on a single sequencing platform. The aim of the study was to test whether cataloging public T cell receptors could identify signatures of past pathogen exposure. HLA typing included class I and class II loci at four-digit resolution. Typing coverage varied by locus: 629-630 donors for A, B, C, DRB1 and DQB1; roughly 560 for DQA1; over 600 for DPA1; roughly 470 for DPB1. General findings and caveats noted by the study authors: Most TCR sequences were seen in very few donors, while some public TCRs were found in many individuals. Specific HLA alleles were associated with 16,951 TCR beta sequences at a false discovery rate of 0.05 in a later analysis. The classifier was reported to diagnose cytomegalovirus status with high specificity and sensitivity in both the original and validation cohorts. According to the authors, the approach could potentially be generalized to other disease states and immunological phenotypes. Sequencing depth was assumed to be roughly uniform across donors in the presence/absence analyses, though that assumption may not hold. The study gave a list of about 170 TCR beta chains associated with cytomegalovirus. In a later analysis, the rate of TCR association differed among HLA loci, with DRB1 alleles having the most associated TCRs and HLA-C alleles having the fewest. A group of highly shared sequence variants was considered likely to be a technical artifact of the sequencing pipeline. Because counts were too low, more than 15 rarely observed V segments, including chromosome 9 orphons, were left out of the earlier analysis of over 550 of the donors. This cohort had only TCR beta chains sequenced, and the lack of alpha or paired-chain data limited which features could be detected. Correlated functional status among segregating V segments might be attributable to linkage disequilibrium, but an unknown experimental factor could not be ruled out. Strong co-occurrence of HLA alleles, especially DR and DQ, made assigning TCR associations to individual alleles difficult. Because HLA typing was unavailable for some donors at each locus, only the typed subset was used in association tests. In a later genetic analysis, a missense DCLRE1C variant was associated with V-gene and J-gene trimming of TCR beta chains, and the association was replicated in an independent cohort. In a later analysis, HLA-associated TCR beta chains showed more clonal expansion and lower generation probabilities than non-associated chains that were equally common. A later analysis reported that several top co-occurrence clusters appeared linked to parvovirus B19, influenza, CMV and Epstein-Barr virus. A further reported finding was that TCR beta sequences accurately predicted the HLA-A and HLA-B alleles for most subjects in the first cohort. According to a later genetic analysis, donors in an Asian-associated ancestry cluster had fewer N-insertions in productive TCRs than the approximately 650-donor mean. In vitro tests confirmed that three of the cytomegalovirus-associated TCR beta chains recognize cytomegalovirus antigens. Because the 87-base-pair reads could not distinguish some IMGT-functional V segments, including TRBV6-2 and TRBV6-3, those segments were excluded. In an earlier analysis of a few hundred of the donors, most TCR beta V segments were observed in productive rearrangements about 87% or about 30% of the time, broadly matching IMGT annotations. In a later analysis, most CMV-associated TCR beta chains were found to appear HLA-restricted, with HLA associations seemingly driven largely by CMV exposure. CMV serostatus was the only immune exposure information available for the cohort.

The cohort consisted of approximately 690 healthy bone marrow donors. Cohort members were all nominally healthy when sampled, although unrecorded immune exposures were likely present. The donor was CMV seronegative and belonged to the group of around 350 seronegative cohort members. Every donor gave a peripheral blood sample, and the peripheral blood mononuclear cells from that sample were used for TCR beta sequencing. Genomic DNA extraction from the blood cell samples was performed with the Qiagen DNeasy Blood Extraction Kit. Worth noting for this clone: Its antigen remains unidentified. Base-call qualities are not available, and no considerably larger clone is one nucleotide away.

V gives up 0 bases and J gives up 5 bases, and the segment between their germline ends measures 9 bases. Counted from cysteine to phenylalanine, this CDR3 has 13 amino acids. The retained sequence is limited to the CDR3, 39 bases, with the frame set at the first base. The germline V gene encodes CDR1 SGHRS and CDR2 YFSETQ. To prepare the library, the immunoSEQ multiplex PCR assay was applied. For the multiplex PCR, a mixture combining 60 forward primers for TCR Vbeta segments and 13 reverse primers for TCR Jbeta segments was used. The CDR3 region of rearranged TCR beta genes was amplified from genomic DNA by a multiplex PCR assay. Amplified TCR beta libraries were sequenced as 87-base-pair reads on the Illumina HiSeq System. The authors' pipeline ran thus. In a later analysis, tens of millions of unique TCR beta chains were counted across the approximately 640 repertoires, and approximately 11 million of these chains were shared by at least two donors. To remove PCR and sequencing errors, raw reads were error-corrected and collapsed into unique sequences using a nearest-neighbor algorithm that merged closely related sequences. To assign V, D and J gene segments, CDR3 sequences were aligned to IMGT reference sequences. Each retained sequence needed at least a six-nucleotide match to both a V gene segment and a J gene segment. A rearrangement counted as productive if the CDR3 had no stop codons and remained in frame with V and J, and every other rearrangement counted as non-productive. CDR3 was defined according to IMGT convention as the region running from the second conserved V-encoded cysteine to the conserved J-encoded phenylalanine. The earlier analysis of about 570 of the donors excluded any sequence lacking an unambiguous match to a single V gene segment. In an earlier analysis of approximately 500 of the donors, a V segment was called functional when productive rearrangements were above 56.7%, and segregating when the standard deviation between donors exceeded 5%. A statistical classification framework was developed to diagnose cytomegalovirus status using the catalog of TCR beta chain sequences. V and J gene assignment, in a later analysis, came from comparing TCR nucleotide sequences with IMGT/GENE-DB human TR gene sequences. In a later analysis, CDR3 sequences and most-parsimonious VDJ recombination scenarios were assigned using the TCRdist pipeline. In a later analysis, every TCR beta chain was defined by the combination of its CDR3 amino acid sequence and its V-gene family, and reads without a unique V-gene family were dropped. In a later analysis, approximately 590 highly shared, low-generation-probability nucleotide sequences were removed to address suspected cross-contamination and a sequencing artifact. For each public chain, a later analysis derived a clonal expansion index from normalized ranks of inferred template counts within each repertoire. In a later analysis, generation probabilities were computed with a VDJ recombination model fitted to out-of-frame rearrangements, and the resulting probabilities were checked against IGoR. In a later analysis, TCR-TCR, TCR-HLA and TCR-CMV co-occurrence was scored with hypergeometric tests, and a repertoire-size bias correction was applied to TCR pairs. False discovery rates were estimated in a later analysis by permuting HLA or CMV assignments 20 times. In a later analysis, co-occurring TCRs were grouped using DBSCAN, with TCRdist sequence similarity added in when clustering inside HLA-allele-positive subsets. Co-occurrence clustering excluded repertoires with fewer than 30,000 or more than 120,000 public chains, plus five with anomalous nucleotide sharing. Held by TCRdb, this immuneACCESS table contains in-frame sequences only and omits some clones. Under half of the omission traces to an unresolved V gene where checked; the cause of the rest is unknown. The D gene and trimming were derived from the DNA, and the V and J assignments and clone size from that table. This sample has approximately 120,000 clones in its table, and about 84% of those were observed once. In total, the top ten clones hold about 3.5% of the sample.

Recombination joined TRBV5-1 with TRBJ2-7, with no confident D gene call. Material for sequencing was PBMCs. This TCR came from a middle-aged man in good health and CMV-seronegative. This receptor has the CDR3 CASSLGRPNEQYF. The sequenced DNA is TGCGCCAGCAGCTTGGGCAGGCCCAACGAGCAGTACTTC.